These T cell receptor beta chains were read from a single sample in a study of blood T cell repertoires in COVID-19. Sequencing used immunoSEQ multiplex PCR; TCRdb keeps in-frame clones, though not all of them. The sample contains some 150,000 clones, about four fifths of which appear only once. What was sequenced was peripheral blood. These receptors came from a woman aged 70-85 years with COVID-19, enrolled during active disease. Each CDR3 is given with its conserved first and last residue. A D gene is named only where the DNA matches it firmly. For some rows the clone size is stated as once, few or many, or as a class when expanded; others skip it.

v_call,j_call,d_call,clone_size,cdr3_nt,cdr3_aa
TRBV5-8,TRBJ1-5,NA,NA,TGTGCCAGCAGCCCACTTTCTGGGGCCCTCTCATATAGCAATCAGCCCCAGCATTTT,CASSPLSGALSYSNQPQHF
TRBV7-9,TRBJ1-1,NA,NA,TGTGCCAGCAGCTTAAACGTGGACAGCACTGAAGCTTTCTTT,CASSLNVDSTEAFF
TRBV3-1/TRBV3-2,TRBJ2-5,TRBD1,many,TGTGCCAGCAGGGGGACAGGGGAAGAGACCCAGTACTTC,CASRGTGEETQYF
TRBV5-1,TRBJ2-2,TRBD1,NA,TGCGCCAGCAGCTTGCGGTCAGGGGGAAACACCGGGGAGCTGTTTTTT,CASSLRSGGNTGELFF
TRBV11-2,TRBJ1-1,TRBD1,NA,TGTGCCAGCAGCCCTGACAGGGGGCGTTTCACTGAAGCTTTCTTT,CASSPDRGRFTEAFF
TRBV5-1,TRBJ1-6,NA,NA,TGCGCCAGCAGCTCTCGACAAGGAGGCTATAATTCACCCCTCCACTTT,CASSSRQGGYNSPLHF
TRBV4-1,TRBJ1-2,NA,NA,TGCGCCAGCAGCCAAGATCAGGCAGGGCCCTCTTTGGGCGGCTACACCTTC,CASSQDQAGPSLGGYTF
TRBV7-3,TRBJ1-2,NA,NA,TGTGCCAGCAGCTCGGGACACGGAGTCTCTAGTGGCTACACCTTC,CASSSGHGVSSGYTF
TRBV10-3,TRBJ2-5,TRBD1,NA,TGTGCCATCAGTGAGACAACGACAGGGTACCAAGAGACCCAGTACTTC,CAISETTTGYQETQYF
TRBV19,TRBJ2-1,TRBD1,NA,TGTGCCAGTAGTACACCTCGGACAGGGGTGGATGAGCAGTTCTTC,CASSTPRTGVDEQFF
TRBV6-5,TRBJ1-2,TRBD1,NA,TGTGCCACAACAGCCTCCGGGACAGGGTCCTATGGCTACACCTTC,CATTASGTGSYGYTF
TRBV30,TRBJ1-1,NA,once,TGTGCCTGGAGTCACGGCAGGTTGAACACTGAAGCTTTCTTT,CAWSHGRLNTEAFF
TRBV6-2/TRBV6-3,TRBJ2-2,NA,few,TGTGCCAGCAGTTACGGGCAGGGTTCGAACACCGGGGAGCTGTTTTTT,CASSYGQGSNTGELFF
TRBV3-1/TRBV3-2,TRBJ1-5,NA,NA,TGTGCCAGCAGCCAAGGGACTTATTCGGGTCAGCCCCAGCATTTT,CASSQGTYSGQPQHF
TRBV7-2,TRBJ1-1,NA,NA,TGTGCCAGCAGCTTAGACAGGGACACTGAAGCTTTCTTT,CASSLDRDTEAFF
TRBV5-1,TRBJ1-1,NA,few,TGCGCCAGCACCGGGGGGGGCAGGCAGAACACTGAAGCTTTCTTT,CASTGGGRQNTEAFF
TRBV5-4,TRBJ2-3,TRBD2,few,TGTGCCAGCAGCTCCGGGGGGGCCCAGACAGATACGCAGTATTTT,CASSSGGAQTDTQYF
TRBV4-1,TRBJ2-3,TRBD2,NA,TGCGCCAGCAGCCAAACGGGGACTAGCGGGGGAACAGATACGCAGTATTTT,CASSQTGTSGGTDTQYF
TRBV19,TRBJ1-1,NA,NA,TGTGCCAGTACCAGGGCGGAGGAAGCTTTCTTT,CASTRAEEAFF
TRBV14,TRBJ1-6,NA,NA,TGTGCCAGCAGCCGTTCAGGGAATCCGGATTCACCCCTCCACTTT,CASSRSGNPDSPLHF
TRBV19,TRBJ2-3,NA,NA,TGTGCCAGTACCTCGGGGGGCACAGATACGCAGTATTTT,CASTSGGTDTQYF
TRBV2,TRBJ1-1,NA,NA,TGTGCCAGCAGTGAATGGCGGGACACTGAAGCTTTCTTT,CASSEWRDTEAFF
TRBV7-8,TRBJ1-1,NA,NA,TGTGCCAGCAGCATAAGAGGGGGTCAGAACACTGAAGCTTTCTTT,CASSIRGGQNTEAFF
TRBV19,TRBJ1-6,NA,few,TGTGCCAGTAGTCCGCAGGATAATTCACCCCTCCACTTT,CASSPQDNSPLHF
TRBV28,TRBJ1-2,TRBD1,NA,TGTGCCAGCAGCAAGGCGGACAGGGTTGGCTACACCTTC,CASSKADRVGYTF
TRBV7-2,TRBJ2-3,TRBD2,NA,TGTGCCAGCAGCTTACCCCGACTAGCGGGGGGGATGGATACGCAGTATTTT,CASSLPRLAGGMDTQYF
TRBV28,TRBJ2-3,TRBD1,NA,TGTGCCACCGAAAGGACAGGCGACTTTACGCAGTATTTT,CATERTGDFTQYF
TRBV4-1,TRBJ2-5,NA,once,TGCGCCAGCAGCCAAGAAGGAGGGGCGACCCAGTACTTC,CASSQEGGATQYF
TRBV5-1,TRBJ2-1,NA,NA,TGCGCCAGCAGCTTGGTTGGGCAGTTGGGCAATGAGCAGTTCTTC,CASSLVGQLGNEQFF
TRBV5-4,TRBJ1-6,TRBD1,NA,TGTGCCAGCAGCTTGGGACAGGGTAATTCACCCCTCCACTTT,CASSLGQGNSPLHF
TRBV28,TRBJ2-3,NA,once,TGTGCCAGCAACCAGAGGGTAGATACGCAGTATTTT,CASNQRVDTQYF
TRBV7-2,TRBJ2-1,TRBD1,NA,TGTGCCAGCAGCGCAGGACAGGGAATCTACAATGAGCAGTTCTTC,CASSAGQGIYNEQFF
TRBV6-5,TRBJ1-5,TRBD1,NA,TGTGCCAGCAGTTACCAGACAGGGGGTCAGCCCCAGCATTTT,CASSYQTGGQPQHF
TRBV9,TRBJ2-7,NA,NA,TGTGCCAGCAGCGTGGGGACTGATACCAACTACGAGCAGTACTTC,CASSVGTDTNYEQYF
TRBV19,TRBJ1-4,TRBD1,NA,TGTGCCAGTATCCTCACCGCTTCCACAGGGGATTGCGAAAAACTGTTTTTT,CASILTASTGDCEKLFF
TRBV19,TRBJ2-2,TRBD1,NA,TGTGCCAGTAGTGAGACAGGGGGGCACACCGGGGAGCTGTTTTTT,CASSETGGHTGELFF
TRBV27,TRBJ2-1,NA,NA,TGTGCCAGCAGTTTATCGACGGGGGGCAGGCAGTTCTTC,CASSLSTGGRQFF
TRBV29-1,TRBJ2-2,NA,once,TGCAGCGTTCGTCTCCAGGGTCGCGCGGGGGAGCTGTTTTTT,CSVRLQGRAGELFF
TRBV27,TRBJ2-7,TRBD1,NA,TGTGCCAGCAGTTTCATACAGGGGGGCGAGCAGTACTTC,CASSFIQGGEQYF
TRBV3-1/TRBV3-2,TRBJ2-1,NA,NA,TGTGCCAGCAGCCAAACCCATAGACTAGTAGGACATGAGCAGTTCTTC,CASSQTHRLVGHEQFF
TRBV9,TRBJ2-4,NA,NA,TGTGCCAGCAGCGCAGACTCCAAACTAGCCAAAAACATTCAGTACTTC,CASSADSKLAKNIQYF